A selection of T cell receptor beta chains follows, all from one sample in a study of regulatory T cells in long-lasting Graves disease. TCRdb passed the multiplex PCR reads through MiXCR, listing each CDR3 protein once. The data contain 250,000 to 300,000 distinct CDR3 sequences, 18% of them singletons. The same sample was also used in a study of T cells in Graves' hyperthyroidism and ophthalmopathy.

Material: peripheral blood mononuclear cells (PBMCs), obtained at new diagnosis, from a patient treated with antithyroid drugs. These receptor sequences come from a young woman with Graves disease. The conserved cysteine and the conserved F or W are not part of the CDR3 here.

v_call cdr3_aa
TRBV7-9 ASSPTRIGAGTDTQY
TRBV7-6 ASSLEQGGYTEAF
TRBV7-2 ASSLGIGIYEQY
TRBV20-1 SAKTGSGNQPQH
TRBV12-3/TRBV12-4 ASSQTASKLTQY
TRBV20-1 SARGGGEPRSGANVLT
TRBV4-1 ASSQGLRGADTGELF
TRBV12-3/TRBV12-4 ASSPTGQNSPLH
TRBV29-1 SLGGGAYGYT
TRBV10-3 AISESPPQDGNTEAF
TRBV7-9 ASSLSTGWAGELF
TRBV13 ASSLNWRSTPEAF
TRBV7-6 ASSWADTANNSPLH
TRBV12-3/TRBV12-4 ATAGRSQETQY
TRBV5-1 ASSPAGTYNEQF
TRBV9 ASSDKPDRVAGNTIY
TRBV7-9 ASSSDKLPNQPQH
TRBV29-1 SVEQGDYTEAF
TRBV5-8 ASSRGRTRDGYT
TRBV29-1 SVEETGPTDTQY
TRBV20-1 SASRQGIWTQY
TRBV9 ASSAGTGRDTGELF
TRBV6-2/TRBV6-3 ASSYSRVAEQY
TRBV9 ASSAHLDYSETQY
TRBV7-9 ASSYGYNEQF
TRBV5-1 ASSAGTSGALEQF
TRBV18 ASSPQGAVEAF
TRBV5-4 ASSTDMNTGELF
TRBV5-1 ASSSGGSETQY
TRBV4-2 ASSPQDSYEQY
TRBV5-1 ASSLEARKQETQY
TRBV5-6 ASISAPRWDRDFYTEAF
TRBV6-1 ASQGGSYEQY
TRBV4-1 ASSQGDPQETQY
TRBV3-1 ASSQEVGRSSYNEQF
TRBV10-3 AIRGPGSYEQY
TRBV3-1 ASTVNPTAYEQY
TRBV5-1 ASSIDGRGTYEQY
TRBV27 ASSYGPGGEAF
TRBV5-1 ASSFPGLETQY
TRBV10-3 AISGITPETQY